The rows below give T cell receptor beta chains drawn from one sample of a study of blood T cell repertoires in COVID-19. Assay: immunoSEQ multiplex PCR; the TCRdb copy retains only in-frame clones and omits some. The sample has more than 75,000 clones, around 89% seen once; the top ten hold 4.8%. The material sequenced was peripheral blood. The receptors were sampled from a woman at least 80 years old with active COVID-19. Each CDR3 is given with its conserved first and last residue. Each record gives: J gene, clone size, D gene, V gene, CDR3 protein, CDR3 DNA. D genes are given only for firm matches. Rows give clone size only sometimes, using once, few, many, or a class for an expanded clone.

>TRBJ1-4|.|TRBD1|TRBV6-5
CASFRGTVNEKLFF
TGTGCCAGCTTCAGGGGGACAGTTAATGAAAAACTGTTTTTT
>TRBJ2-1|.|TRBD2|TRBV27
CASSFTAGLAGVEQFF
TGTGCCAGCTCGTTTACGGCGGGACTAGCGGGAGTTGAGCAGTTCTTC
>TRBJ1-2|.|TRBD1|TRBV7-2
CASSPGQEYGYTF
TGTGCCAGCAGCCCGGGACAGGAATATGGCTACACCTTC
>TRBJ1-5|few|.|TRBV5-8
CASSFQDAACPQHF
TGTGCCAGCAGCTTCCAAGACGCGGCGTGCCCCCAGCATTTT
>TRBJ2-7|.|TRBD2|TRBV7-6
CASSLMFGGRGVEQYF
TGTGCCAGCAGCTTAATGTTCGGCGGGAGGGGGGTCGAGCAGTACTTC
>TRBJ1-1|.|.|TRBV20-1
CSAHTNTEAFF
TGCAGTGCCCACACGAACACTGAAGCTTTCTTT
>TRBJ1-1|once|TRBD1|TRBV29-1
CSVGGTGDNLNTEAFF
TGCAGCGTTGGTGGGACAGGGGATAACCTGAACACTGAAGCTTTCTTT
>TRBJ1-4|few|.|TRBV2
CASGGPPVEDEKLFF
TGTGCCAGCGGGGGCCCTCCCGTGGAGGATGAAAAACTGTTTTTT
>TRBJ1-5|.|TRBD1|TRBV16
CASSQGTENQPQHF
TGTGCCAGCAGCCAGGGGACAGAAAATCAGCCCCAGCATTTT
>TRBJ2-1|few|TRBD2|TRBV28
CASSFGRGGEQFF
TGTGCCAGCAGTTTTGGCCGCGGGGGTGAGCAGTTCTTC
>TRBJ2-2|.|TRBD1|TRBV5-4
CASSVPGTGVAGELFF
TGTGCCAGCAGCGTACCCGGGACAGGGGTAGCCGGGGAGCTGTTTTTT
>TRBJ2-3|few|.|TRBV6-6
CASSRQEGTDTQYF
TGTGCCAGCTCCCGTCAGGAGGGCACAGATACGCAGTATTTT
>TRBJ1-5|.|.|TRBV28
CASSLGAVPLQPQHF
TGTGCCAGCAGTTTAGGGGCGGTACCCCTTCAGCCCCAGCATTTT
>TRBJ2-7|.|.|TRBV20-1
CSTEGEYEQYF
TGCAGTACAGAGGGAGAGTACGAGCAGTACTTC
>TRBJ2-2|.|TRBD1|TRBV11-2
CASSLDPRDRLYTGELFF
TGTGCCAGCAGCTTAGATCCACGGGACAGACTATACACCGGGGAGCTGTTTTTT
>TRBJ2-1|.|TRBD2|TRBV7-3
CASSSPAGADNEQFF
TGTGCCAGCAGCAGCCCAGCGGGGGCGGACAATGAGCAGTTCTTC
>TRBJ2-7|.|TRBD2|TRBV9
CASSPGLAVVTYEQYF
TGTGCCAGCAGCCCTGGACTAGCGGTCGTAACCTACGAGCAGTACTTC
>TRBJ1-2|.|.|TRBV9
CASSVAAENYGYTF
TGTGCCAGCAGCGTAGCGGCGGAGAACTATGGCTACACCTTC
>TRBJ2-3|.|TRBD2|TRBV27
CASSPMGGDTQYF
TGTGCCAGCAGCCCCATGGGGGGGGATACGCAGTATTTT
>TRBJ2-7|.|.|TRBV18
CASSPIYRAYEQYF
TGTGCCAGCTCACCGATCTACCGAGCCTACGAGCAGTACTTC
>TRBJ2-7|.|TRBD2|TRBV5-4
CASSLGLHSGGDYEQYF
TGTGCCAGCAGCTTGGGTCTGCATAGCGGGGGAGACTACGAGCAGTACTTC
>TRBJ2-1|.|.|TRBV2
CASSESQGGTYNEQFF
TGTGCCAGCAGTGAGAGTCAGGGGGGTACCTACAATGAGCAGTTCTTC
>TRBJ1-1|few|.|TRBV7-9
CASSSPGGRVEAFF
TGTGCCAGCAGCTCTCCGGGGGGCAGGGTTGAAGCTTTCTTT
>TRBJ1-1|.|.|TRBV20-1
CSASLQGFGFF
TGCAGTGCTTCTCTACAGGGTTTTGGTTTCTTT
>TRBJ2-5|.|.|TRBV28
CASSLLAFSGAQYF
TGTGCCAGCAGTTTGCTAGCGTTCTCGGGGGCCCAGTACTTC
>TRBJ2-5|.|TRBD1|TRBV27
CASSLGGQGGETQYF
TGTGCCAGCAGTTTGGGGGGACAGGGAGGAGAGACCCAGTACTTC
>TRBJ2-3|few|TRBD2|TRBV7-2
CASSLGSGRRTDTQYF
TGTGCCAGCAGCTTAGGCAGCGGGAGAAGGACAGATACGCAGTATTTT
>TRBJ2-7|.|TRBD1|TRBV19
CASSTPGRRDRVYEQYF
TGTGCCAGTAGTACCCCGGGCCGCCGGGACAGGGTCTACGAGCAGTACTTC
>TRBJ2-3|once|TRBD2|TRBV2
CASSSGLARDTQYF
TGTGCCAGCAGCTCTGGACTAGCGAGAGATACGCAGTATTTT
>TRBJ2-5|.|.|TRBV11-3
CASSSTGETQETQYF
TGTGCCAGCAGCTCAACGGGAGAGACACAAGAGACCCAGTACTTC
>TRBJ2-2|.|.|TRBV7-2
CASSLARAVEGRGELFF
TGTGCCAGCAGCTTAGCGCGGGCAGTGGAAGGGCGCGGGGAGCTGTTTTTT
>TRBJ2-7|.|.|TRBV11-2
CASSRGAGDDEQYF
TGTGCCAGCTCCCGGGGAGCAGGGGACGACGAGCAGTACTTC
>TRBJ2-3|.|.|TRBV27
CASSSSSGSTDTQYF
TGTGCCAGCAGTTCATCCTCAGGGAGCACAGATACGCAGTATTTT
>TRBJ1-4|.|TRBD1|TRBV6-1
CASSERQGTDNEKLFF
TGTGCCAGCAGTGAACGTCAAGGGACAGATAATGAAAAACTGTTTTTT
>TRBJ2-5|.|TRBD2|TRBV11-2
CASSLAGVETQYF
TGTGCCAGCAGCTTGGCGGGAGTTGAGACCCAGTACTTC
>TRBJ2-6|.|.|TRBV10-3
CAIAQAGRASGANVLTF
TGTGCCATCGCCCAGGCGGGACGGGCATCTGGGGCCAACGTCCTGACTTTC
>TRBJ2-3|.|.|TRBV19
CASSPTEPLSTQYF
TGTGCCAGTAGTCCTACCGAACCTCTGAGTACGCAGTATTTT
>TRBJ2-2|.|TRBD1|TRBV5-1
CASSLVGTAYTGELFF
TGCGCCAGCAGCTTGGTCGGGACAGCCTACACCGGGGAGCTGTTTTTT
>TRBJ2-1|.|TRBD2|TRBV5-6
CASRRAGGDEQFF
TGTGCCAGCCGACGAGCGGGAGGAGATGAGCAGTTCTTC
>TRBJ2-5|.|.|TRBV13
CASSLRAGQETQYF
TGTGCCAGCAGCTTACGGGCGGGCCAAGAGACCCAGTACTTC